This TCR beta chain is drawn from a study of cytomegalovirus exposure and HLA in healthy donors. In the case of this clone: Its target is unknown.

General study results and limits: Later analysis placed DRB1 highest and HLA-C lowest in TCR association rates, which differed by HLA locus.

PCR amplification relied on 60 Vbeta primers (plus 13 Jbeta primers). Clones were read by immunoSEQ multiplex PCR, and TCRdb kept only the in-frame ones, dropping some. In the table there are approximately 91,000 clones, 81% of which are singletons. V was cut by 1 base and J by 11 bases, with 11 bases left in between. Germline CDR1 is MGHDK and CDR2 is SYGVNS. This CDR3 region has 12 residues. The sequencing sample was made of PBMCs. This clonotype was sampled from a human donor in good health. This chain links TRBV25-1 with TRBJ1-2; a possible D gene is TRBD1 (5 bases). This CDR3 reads CASSESKGHYTF. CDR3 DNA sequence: TGTGCCAGCAGTGAATCAAAGGGGCATTACACCTTC.